This is a list of T cell receptor beta chains from one sample in a study of T-cell reconstitution after alpha-beta-depleted transplantation in children. One entry per CDR3 protein results from TCRdb running MiXCR on the PCR reads. The sample has over 150,000 distinct CDR3 sequences, around 10% seen once; the top ten hold 13%. Sequenced material: PBMCs, taken before TCRalphabeta/CD19-depleted stem cell transplant. These receptors were collected from a boy younger than 10 with acute myeloid leukemia, due to receive a stem cell transplant. Both conserved end residues are part of each CDR3. A D gene is named only where the DNA matches it firmly. The size of a clone is reported for some rows only, either as once, few or many, or as a class for expanded clones.

TRBJ2-3	TRBD2	.	15	TRBV29-1	CCGTGLAISTDTQYF	TGCTGCGGGACCGGACTAGCGATAAGCACAGATACGCAGTATTTT
TRBJ2-7	TRBD2	many	16	TRBV2	CASSRGLAGASYEQYF	TGTGCCAGCAGTAGAGGACTAGCGGGAGCCTCCTACGAGCAGTACTTC
TRBJ2-5	.	many	15	TRBV15	CATSKPATGEETQYF	TGTGCCACCAGCAAGCCCGCGACAGGAGAAGAGACCCAGTACTTC
TRBJ1-6	.	many	16	TRBV13	CASSFRPREGNSPLHF	TGTGCCAGCAGCTTTAGGCCTCGAGAGGGGAATTCACCCCTCCACTTT
TRBJ2-3	.	many	14	TRBV4-2	CASSSRETTDTQYF	TGTGCCAGCAGCTCCCGGGAGACCACAGATACGCAGTATTTT
TRBJ2-3	.	many	13	TRBV6-2/TRBV6-3	CATQGGTTDTQYF	TGTGCCACCCAAGGGGGTACCACAGATACGCAGTATTTT
TRBJ1-2	TRBD1	many	17	TRBV4-1	CASSHLIRGQGTDGYTF	TGCGCCAGCAGCCACCTCATCCGAGGACAGGGAACAGATGGCTACACCTTC
TRBJ2-1	.	.	14	TRBV4-1	CASSRVVGESEQFF	TGCGCCAGCAGCCGAGTGGTTGGGGAAAGCGAGCAGTTCTTC
TRBJ1-6	.	many	12	TRBV20-1	CSASGPHSPLHF	TGCAGTGCTTCGGGTCCCCATTCACCCCTCCACTTT
TRBJ2-2	TRBD1	.	18	TRBV14	CASSQAVRTGSYTGELFF	TGTGCCAGCAGCCAAGCGGTACGGACAGGGTCGTACACCGGGGAGCTGTTTTTT
TRBJ2-7	.	many	10	TRBV10-2	CASRFGEQYF	TGCGCCAGCAGATTTGGCGAGCAGTACTTC
TRBJ2-1	.	many	12	TRBV6-1	CASTTSYNEQFF	TGTGCCAGCACCACTAGTTACAATGAGCAGTTCTTC
TRBJ2-3	.	many	12	TRBV14	CASSDPPDTQYF	TGTGCCAGCAGCGACCCCCCAGATACGCAGTATTTT
TRBJ1-6	.	many	15	TRBV20-1	CSARDYREPNSPLHF	TGCAGTGCTAGAGATTACCGGGAACCTAATTCACCCCTCCACTTT
TRBJ1-6	TRBD1	many	15	TRBV12-3/TRBV12-4	CASSQTGGAYSPLHF	TGTGCCAGCAGCCAAACAGGGGGCGCGTATTCACCCCTCCACTTT
TRBJ2-7	TRBD2	many	14	TRBV28	CASSFIGTNYEQYF	TGTGCCAGCAGTTTTATAGGGACTAACTACGAGCAGTACTTC
TRBJ2-4	.	.	19	TRBV12-3/TRBV12-4	CASSLGLPLHHLAKNIQYF	TGTGCCAGCAGTTTAGGCTTGCCCCTCCATCATCTAGCCAAAAACATTCAGTACTTC
TRBJ2-1	TRBD2	few	14	TRBV20-1	CSARDLAGGVEQFF	TGCAGTGCTAGAGATCTAGCGGGGGGGGTTGAGCAGTTCTTC
TRBJ1-1	.	many	16	TRBV5-1	CASHDEQGWVNTEAFF	TGCGCCAGCCACGATGAACAGGGATGGGTGAACACTGAAGCTTTCTTT
TRBJ2-7	.	.	13	TRBV11-1	CASSLGGDKEQYF	TGTGCCAGCAGCTTAGGTGGAGATAAAGAGCAGTACTTC
TRBJ2-3	TRBD2	many	15	TRBV28	CASSLLAGVGDTQYF	TGTGCCAGCAGCTTACTAGCGGGAGTCGGGGATACGCAGTATTTT
TRBJ2-5	.	.	16	TRBV19	CVSSIAAPISRETQYF	TGTGTCAGTAGTATTGCAGCGCCCATTAGCCGCGAGACCCAGTACTTC
TRBJ1-2	TRBD1	many	12	TRBV2	CASSEDREGYTF	TGTGCCAGCAGTGAGGACAGGGAGGGCTACACCTTC
TRBJ2-1	.	many	14	TRBV20-1	CSARGGLGYNEQFF	TGCAGTGCTAGAGGAGGATTGGGCTACAATGAGCAGTTCTTC
TRBJ2-1	TRBD2	many	17	TRBV15	CATSRDPGGRQYNEQFF	TGTGCCACCAGCAGAGATCCCGGCGGGAGACAATACAATGAGCAGTTCTTC
TRBJ1-2	.	many	13	TRBV20-1	CSARVELNYGYTF	TGCAGTGCTAGAGTAGAACTCAACTATGGCTACACCTTC
TRBJ1-6	.	many	19	TRBV16	CASSQSFGTGYSYNSPLHF	TGTGCCAGCAGCCAATCCTTTGGTACAGGATACTCCTATAATTCACCCCTCCACTTT
TRBJ1-6	TRBD1	many	14	TRBV30	CAWTLAGGNSPLHF	TGTGCCTGGACCCTCGCAGGGGGAAATTCACCCCTCCACTTT
TRBJ1-5	.	few	15	TRBV19	CASSPQRGYGQPQHF	TGTGCCAGTAGTCCCCAGAGGGGGTATGGGCAGCCCCAGCATTTT
TRBJ2-1	TRBD2	many	17	TRBV5-1	CASSSNSGTSSYNEQFF	TGCGCCAGCAGCTCAAATAGCGGGACCAGCTCCTACAATGAGCAGTTCTTC
TRBJ2-2	.	many	16	TRBV5-1	CASSGDLGVYTGELFF	TGCGCCAGCAGCGGGGACCTTGGGGTCTACACCGGGGAGCTGTTTTTT
TRBJ1-5	TRBD1	many	14	TRBV7-6	CASSLGDRGQPQHF	TGTGCCAGCAGCTTAGGGGACAGGGGGCAGCCCCAGCATTTT
TRBJ2-1	TRBD2	few	20	TRBV13	CASSPNLGTSGRAGMFQQFF	TGTGCCAGCAGCCCCAACCTGGGGACTAGCGGGAGGGCCGGGATGTTCCAGCAGTTCTTC
TRBJ1-4	TRBD1	many	13	TRBV12-3/TRBV12-4	CASSTGEREKLFF	TGTGCCAGCAGCACAGGGGAAAGGGAAAAACTGTTTTTT
TRBJ1-1	.	many	14	TRBV5-6	CASSLAPTSTEAFF	TGTGCCAGCAGCTTGGCCCCAACAAGCACTGAAGCTTTCTTT
TRBJ2-1	TRBD2	many	13	TRBV6-1	CAVQREGSNEQFF	TGTGCCGTACAGCGGGAGGGCTCGAATGAGCAGTTCTTC
TRBJ2-1	.	many	15	TRBV7-2	CASSSRGPSYNEQFF	TGTGCCAGCAGCTCACGGGGGCCCTCCTACAATGAGCAGTTCTTC